This T cell receptor (beta chain) was recorded in a study of T cell responses to AZD1222 COVID-19 vaccine. Study outcomes and limitations: Per reports, nearly half of all spike-specific TCRs target regions that are unmutated in variants. Repertoire samples came only from after the peak T cell response.

Sequenced by immunoSEQ multiplex PCR; TCRdb stores in-frame clones only, minus some. The sample records 100,000 to 150,000 clones, about 90% being singletons. On this clone: The target antigen is unknown.

Sequences were derived from peripheral blood, sampled on day 0 of AZD1222 vaccination. The TCR originated in an adult in good health.

The CDR3 loop is CASSEAYRDQPQHF. The CDR3 DNA sequence: TGTGCCAGCAGTGAAGCGTACAGGGATCAGCCCCAGCATTTT. This chain uses TRBV2 with TRBJ1-5; possible D gene TRBD1, 6 bases. V lost 0 bases and J 5 bases, leaving 8 bases between the germline ends. CDR1 and CDR2 (germline): SNHLY, FYNNEI. The CDR3 runs to 14 residues.